Included here is one TCR beta chain sequence, with context. Its cognate antigen is unknown. This record comes from a study of T-cell reconstitution after alpha-beta-depleted transplantation in children. Study-wide findings and caveats: The origin of high day-60 TCRbeta diversity in some patients lay in surviving recipient T cells and thymic progenitors. Counts and diversity of T cells one year after transplant came mostly from newly produced T cells. At around two months after transplant, the alpha-beta T cells were reportedly derived from several hundred expanded clones that came from non-depleted graft cells.

Molecular barcoding with unique molecular identifiers was used for the TCRbeta library. One entry per CDR3 protein, called by TCRdb with MiXCR from the PCR reads. Here the sample spans about 580,000 distinct CDR3 sequences, 20% to 25% being singletons. With 4 bases removed from V and 1 base from J, the gap between germline ends came to 16 bases. The CDR3 covers 16 residues. The germline V gene encodes CDR1 MNHEY and CDR2 SMNVEV (reference sequence). This material consisted of PBMCs, mostly from graft donor cells, taken 360 days after TCRalphabeta/CD19-depleted stem cell transplant. This TCR was sampled from a boy younger than two who had a stem cell transplant for acute myeloid leukemia, so the T cells may come from the graft donor. The J gene is TRBJ1-1, the V gene TRBV27, with D possibly matching TRBD1 (6 bases). CDR3 nucleotides: TGTGCCAGCAGTTCTGCCTTCGACAGGAAGAACACTGAAGCTTTCTTT. Its protein is CASSSAFDRKNTEAFF.